This T cell receptor beta chain stems from a study of post-analysis software for immune sequencing data. Study-wide results and limits: Five or six TRBV segments, TRBV5-6, TRBV5-1 and TRBV20-1 among them, were found more frequent in patients than controls.

Details on this clonotype: Antigen unknown.

The germline V gene encodes CDR1 MNHNS and CDR2 SASEGT. Trimming removed 6 bases from V and 3 bases from J, with 23 bases in between. The CDR3 is 18 amino acids. Carried by the TCR beta cDNA libraries were unique molecular identifiers. Out of about 1 to 11 million T cells, a few hundred thousand cDNA molecules were generated. TCRdb re-analysed the PCR reads in MiXCR, keeping a single row per CDR3 protein. Of hundreds of thousands of distinct CDR3 sequences in the sample, 30% were seen once. Sequencing input: blood. The rearrangement uses TRBV6-1 and TRBJ2-2; D tentatively reads TRBD1 or TRBD2 (5 bases each). This sequence was found in a girl aged 5-17 years with multiple sclerosis. The CDR3 DNA follows: TGTGCCAGCAGCCTGGACACCGGGACGGAAATCTACACCGGGGAGCTGTTTTTT. It is translated as CASSLDTGTEIYTGELFF.